This TCR beta chain comes out of a study of blood T cell repertoires in COVID-19. Overall study: Material from acute and convalescent COVID-19 was sourced from the United States, Italy and Spain.

Assay used: immunoSEQ multiplex PCR; TCRdb lists only in-frame clones, some missing. This table has some 200,000 clones, 87% appearing once. This clone was seen a single time. The specimen was peripheral blood. The sequence was obtained from a young man with active or convalescent COVID-19.

The CDR3 nucleotides read TGTGCCAGCAGCTTATTCCAGGATACGAGTGAAGCTTTCTTT. Its protein product is CASSLFQDTSEAFF. The rearrangement joins TRBV7-8 to TRBJ1-1; D is undetermined. This CDR3 is built from 14 residues. The V end was cut by 2 bases, the J end by 7 bases, with 14 bases between. Per the germline V gene, CDR1 is SGHVS and CDR2 is FQNEAQ.